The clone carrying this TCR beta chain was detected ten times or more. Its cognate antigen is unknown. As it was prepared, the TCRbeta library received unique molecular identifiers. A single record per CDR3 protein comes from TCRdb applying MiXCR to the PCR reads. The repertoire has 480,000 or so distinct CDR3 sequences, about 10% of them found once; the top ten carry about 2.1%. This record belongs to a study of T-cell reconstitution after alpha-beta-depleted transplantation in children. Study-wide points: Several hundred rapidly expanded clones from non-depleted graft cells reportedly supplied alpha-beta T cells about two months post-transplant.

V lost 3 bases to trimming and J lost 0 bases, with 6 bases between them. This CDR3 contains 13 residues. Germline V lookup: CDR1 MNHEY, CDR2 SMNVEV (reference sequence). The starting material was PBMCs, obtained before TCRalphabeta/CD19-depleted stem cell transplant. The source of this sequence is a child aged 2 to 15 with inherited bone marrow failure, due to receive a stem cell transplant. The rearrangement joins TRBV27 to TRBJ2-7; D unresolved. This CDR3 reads CASSFSDSYEQYF. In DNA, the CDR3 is TGTGCCAGCAGTTTCAGCGACTCCTACGAGCAGTACTTC.